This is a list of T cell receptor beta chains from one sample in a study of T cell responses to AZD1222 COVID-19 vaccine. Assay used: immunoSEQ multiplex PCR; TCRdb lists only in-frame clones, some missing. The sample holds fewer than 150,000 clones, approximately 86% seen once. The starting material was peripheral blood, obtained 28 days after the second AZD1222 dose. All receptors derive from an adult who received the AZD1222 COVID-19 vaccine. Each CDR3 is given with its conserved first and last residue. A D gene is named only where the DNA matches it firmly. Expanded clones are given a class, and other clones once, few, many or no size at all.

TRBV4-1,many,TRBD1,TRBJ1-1,CASSQTGTGATEAFF,TGCGCCAGCAGCCAAACCGGGACAGGGGCCACTGAAGCTTTCTTT
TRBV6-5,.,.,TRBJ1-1,CASSYSKSIEAFF,TGTGCCAGCAGTTACTCGAAGAGCATTGAAGCTTTCTTT
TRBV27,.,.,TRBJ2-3,CASSLFSTDTQYF,TGTGCCAGCAGTTTGTTTAGCACAGATACGCAGTATTTT
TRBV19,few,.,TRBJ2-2,CASSKGGDTGELFF,TGTGCCAGTAGTAAGGGGGGGGACACCGGGGAGCTGTTTTTT
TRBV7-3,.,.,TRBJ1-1,CASSLTSSPENTEAFF,TGTGCCAGCAGCTTAACCTCCTCCCCCGAGAACACTGAAGCTTTCTTT
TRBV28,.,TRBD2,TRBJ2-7,CASSSAGGTYEQYF,TGTGCCAGCAGTTCAGCGGGAGGTACCTACGAGCAGTACTTC
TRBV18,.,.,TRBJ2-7,CASSPNGALGDEQYF,TGTGCCAGCTCACCAAACGGGGCCCTCGGGGACGAGCAGTACTTC
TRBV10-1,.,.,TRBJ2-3,CASMGVTSTDTQYF,TGCGCCAGCATGGGTGTAACTAGCACAGATACGCAGTATTTT
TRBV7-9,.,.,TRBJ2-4,CASSLRTSLAKNIQYF,TGTGCCAGCAGCCTACGGACGTCTCTAGCCAAAAACATTCAGTACTTC
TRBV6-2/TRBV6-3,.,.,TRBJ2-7,CASSYVVSRRTLYEQYF,TGTGCCAGCAGTTACGTTGTATCTCGGCGGACCCTCTACGAGCAGTACTTC
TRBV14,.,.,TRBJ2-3,CASSQLGQFTDTQYF,TGTGCCAGCAGCCAACTCGGACAGTTCACAGATACGCAGTATTTT
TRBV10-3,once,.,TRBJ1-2,CAISESSIWGYTF,TGTGCCATCAGTGAAAGTTCGATCTGGGGCTACACCTTC
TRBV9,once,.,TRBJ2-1,CASSKQENEQFF,TGTGCCAGCAGCAAACAGGAGAATGAGCAGTTCTTC
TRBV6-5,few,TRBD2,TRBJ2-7,CASSYSPSGSYEQYF,TGTGCCAGCAGTTACAGTCCTAGCGGGAGCTACGAGCAGTACTTC
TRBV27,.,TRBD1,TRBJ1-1,CASSFQGAGYTEAFF,TGTGCCAGCAGTTTTCAGGGGGCAGGTTACACTGAAGCTTTCTTT
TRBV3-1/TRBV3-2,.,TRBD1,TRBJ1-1,CASSRDYRGSNTEAFF,TGTGCCAGCAGCCGTGACTACAGGGGGTCGAACACTGAAGCTTTCTTT
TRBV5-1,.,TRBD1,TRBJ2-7,CASSLAPGQGTYEQYF,TGCGCCAGCAGCTTGGCACCGGGACAGGGGACCTACGAGCAGTACTTC
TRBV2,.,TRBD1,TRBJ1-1,CASRPGTGNPEAFF,TGTGCCAGCAGACCCGGGACAGGGAACCCTGAAGCTTTCTTT
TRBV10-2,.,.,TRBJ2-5,CAIYNREKETQYF,TGCGCCATCTACAACAGGGAGAAAGAGACCCAGTACTTC
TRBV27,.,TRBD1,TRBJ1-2,CASSLSRTGDNYGYTF,TGTGCCAGCAGTTTATCCCGGACAGGGGACAACTATGGCTACACCTTC
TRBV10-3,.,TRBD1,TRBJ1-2,CAINPSTGGGGYTF,TGTGCCATCAACCCATCGACAGGGGGGGGCGGCTACACCTTC
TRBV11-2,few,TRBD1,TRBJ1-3,CASFTGESGGNTIYF,TGTGCCAGCTTCACAGGGGAAAGTGGTGGAAACACCATATATTTT
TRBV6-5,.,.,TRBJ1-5,CASSYSFQGSQPQHF,TGTGCCAGCAGTTACTCGTTTCAGGGGTCCCAGCCCCAGCATTTT
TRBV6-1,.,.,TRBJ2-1,CASSERTGLAGSYLNEQFF,TGTGCCAGCAGTGAACGGACAGGTCTTGCGGGGAGTTATCTGAATGAGCAGTTCTTC
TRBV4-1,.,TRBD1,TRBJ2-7,CASSPSPGQEGEQYF,TGCGCCAGCAGCCCAAGCCCGGGACAGGAGGGGGAGCAGTACTTC
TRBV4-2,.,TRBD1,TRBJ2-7,CASSQPDRASYEQYF,TGTGCCAGCAGCCAACCGGACAGGGCTTCCTACGAGCAGTACTTC
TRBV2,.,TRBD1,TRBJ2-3,CARLQGAPRDTQYF,TGTGCCAGACTTCAGGGGGCGCCTCGAGATACGCAGTATTTT
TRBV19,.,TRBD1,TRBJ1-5,CASSLQGGTQPQHF,TGTGCCAGTAGTCTCCAGGGGGGGACTCAGCCCCAGCATTTT
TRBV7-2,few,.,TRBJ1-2,CASSFTGSHGYTF,TGTGCCAGCAGCTTTACAGGGTCCCATGGCTACACCTTC
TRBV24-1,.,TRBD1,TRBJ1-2,CATSDPGTGHYGYTF,TGTGCCACCAGTGACCCCGGGACAGGGCACTATGGCTACACCTTC
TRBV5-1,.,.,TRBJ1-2,CASSSEYGYTF,TGCGCCAGCAGTTCAGAATATGGCTACACCTTC
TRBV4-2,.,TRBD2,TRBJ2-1,CASSPTSGSSYEQFF,TGTGCCAGCAGCCCTACTAGCGGGAGTAGCTATGAGCAGTTCTTC
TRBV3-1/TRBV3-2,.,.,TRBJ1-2,CASSQTQGDGYTF,TGTGCCAGCAGCCAAACCCAAGGAGATGGCTACACCTTC
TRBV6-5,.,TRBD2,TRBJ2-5,CASGGGQETQYF,TGTGCCAGCGGGGGGGGGCAAGAGACCCAGTACTTC
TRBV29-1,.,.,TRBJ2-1,CSVEDGQSLKKFF,TGCAGCGTTGAGGACGGACAGAGCCTAAAGAAGTTCTTC
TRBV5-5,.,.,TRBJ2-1,CASSLAAGKKFF,TGTGCCAGCAGCTTGGCTGCAGGGAAAAAGTTCTTC
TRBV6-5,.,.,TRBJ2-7,CASTSRGTYTYEQYF,TGTGCCAGCACCTCCCGGGGGACTTACACCTACGAGCAGTACTTC
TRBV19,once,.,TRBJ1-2,CASSMNQGGYGYTF,TGTGCCAGTAGTATGAATCAGGGCGGATATGGCTACACCTTC
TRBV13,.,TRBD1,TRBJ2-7,CASSPRTGGYEQYF,TGTGCCAGCAGCCCTCGGACAGGGGGCTACGAGCAGTACTTC
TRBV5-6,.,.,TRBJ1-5,CASSSGTEVAQPQHF,TGTGCCAGCAGCTCCGGGACTGAGGTTGCTCAGCCCCAGCATTTT
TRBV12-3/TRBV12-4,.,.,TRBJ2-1,CASTTTVYNEQFF,TGTGCCAGCACTACTACTGTCTACAATGAGCAGTTCTTC
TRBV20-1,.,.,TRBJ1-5,CSASNPLSKPQHF,TGCAGTGCTAGTAACCCCCTATCGAAGCCCCAGCATTTT
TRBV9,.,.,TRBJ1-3,CASSVGAFSGNTIYF,TGTGCCAGCAGCGTAGGCGCCTTCTCTGGAAACACCATATATTTT
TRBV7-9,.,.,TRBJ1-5,CASSFVEGKPQHF,TGTGCCAGCAGCTTCGTCGAAGGGAAGCCCCAGCATTTT
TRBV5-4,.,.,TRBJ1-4,CASSWGGRSSGEKLFF,TGTGCCAGCAGCTGGGGAGGGAGGTCTTCCGGCGAAAAACTGTTTTTT
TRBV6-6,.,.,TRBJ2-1,CASRGNEQFF,TGTGCCAGCCGGGGGAATGAGCAGTTCTTC
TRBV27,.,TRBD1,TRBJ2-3,CASTPRGRGSTQYF,TGTGCCAGCACCCCGCGTGGCAGGGGGAGTACGCAGTATTTT
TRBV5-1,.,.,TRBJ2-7,CASSLEGYEQYF,TGCGCCAGCAGCTTGGAAGGGTACGAGCAGTACTTC
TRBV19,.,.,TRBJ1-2,CASNSGPPANYGYTF,TGTGCCAGTAATTCCGGACCGCCGGCTAACTATGGCTACACCTTC